Listed here are 5 T cell receptor beta chains from one sample, sequenced in a study of T cell responses to AZD1222 COVID-19 vaccine. Sequencing used immunoSEQ multiplex PCR; TCRdb keeps in-frame clones, though not all of them. The sample includes fewer than 110,000 clones, around 90% of them seen just once. The sample here was peripheral blood, taken on day 0 of AZD1222 vaccination. These TCRs come from an adult in good health.

The chain has TRBV28 and TRBJ2-1, with D unclear. V lost 3 bases and J lost 7, with 1 base in between. This CDR3 is built from 10 residues. Germline-derived CDR1 and CDR2 are MDHEN and SYDVKM. The CDR3 reads CASSFNEQFF. CDR3 in DNA: TGTGCCAGCAGTTTTAATGAGCAGTTCTTC.

The V call is TRBV7-2, the J call TRBJ2-3; D remains unclear. The CDR3 has 13 residues. The V gene lost 0 bases and the J gene lost 4 bases, with 5 bases spanning the gap. Germline CDR1 and CDR2: SGHTA and FQGNSA. The CDR3 nucleotides read TGTGCCAGCAGCTTAGCCCTCCCAGATACGCAGTATTTT. Translation gives CASSLALPDTQYF.

The J gene is TRBJ2-7, the V gene TRBV5-1, with D tentatively TRBD1 (6 bases). V was pared by 6 bases and J by 0 bases, with 25 bases between. This CDR3 region has 18 residues. The germline V gene encodes CDR1 SGHRS and CDR2 YFSETQ. As DNA, the CDR3 is TGCGCCAGCAACCAAGGACAGTCCACCCTTGCCTCCTCCTACGAGCAGTACTTC. Its translation: CASNQGQSTLASSYEQYF. Based on the CDR3 plus reference TRBV5-1 and TRBJ2-7, the full variable domain is KAGVTQTPRYLIKTRGQQVTLSCSPISGHRSVSWYQQTPGQGLQFLFEYFSETQRNKGNFPGRFSGRQFSNSRSEMNVSTLELGDSALYLCASNQGQSTLASSYEQYFGPGTRLTVT.

Here the CDR3 reads CASSLGLAGASYEQYF. Written as DNA, the CDR3 is TGTGCCAGCAGCTTAGGCCTAGCGGGGGCCTCCTACGAGCAGTACTTC. The V gene is TRBV7-9, the J gene TRBJ2-7; 10 nucleotides agree with TRBD2. The CDR3 extends over 16 amino acids. Trimming took 1 base from V and 0 from J; bases not matched to a gene: 3. Germline V gene sequence: CDR1 SEHNR, CDR2 FQNEAQ (reference sequence).

The chain employs TRBV19 and TRBJ2-3; 13 nucleotides match TRBD2. The germline gives CDR1 LNHDA, CDR2 SQIVND (reference sequence). The CDR3 is 14 amino acids. Trimming cost V 9 bases and J 4 bases; bases outside gene matches: 4. CDR3 DNA sequence: TGTGCCAGCAGGACTAGCGGGAGCGCAGATACGCAGTATTTT. It codes for CASRTSGSADTQYF.